The next 10 T cell receptor beta chains were all read from a single sample in a study of Graves' ophthalmopathy and Graves' hyperthyroidism. Researchers took RNA transcripts and amplified TCR beta CDR3 regions from them. The first-round RT-PCR employed HTBI primers together with the Qiagen OneStep RT-PCR kit. A multiplex PCR was then performed as the second round. TCRdb re-analysed the multiplex PCR reads in MiXCR, keeping a single row per CDR3 protein. The sample records about 400,000 distinct CDR3 sequences, about 17% being singletons. Sequencing input: peripheral blood. All receptors derive from a woman between 18 and 30 years old with Graves' ophthalmopathy.

Many counts were recorded for this clonotype. This chain joins TRBV30 and TRBJ2-5; D gene unclear. Trimming removed 4 bases from V and 5 bases from J, with 8 bases in between. The CDR3 runs to 11 residues. Germline CDR1 reads GTSNPN; CDR2 reads SVGIG (reference sequence). The CDR3 DNA reads as TGTGCCTGGATGGGTGTGGAGACCCAGTACTTC. This gives the protein CAWMGVETQYF.

The sample holds many counts of this clonotype. The chain employs TRBV6-2 or TRBV6-3 and TRBJ1-2; D is unresolved. Germline V gives CDR1 MNHEY, CDR2 SVGEGT. Trimming cost V 2 bases and J 8 bases, with 15 bases left between them. The length of the CDR3 is 14 residues. This CDR3 reads CASSYLPAVGGYTF. CDR3 sequence (DNA): TGTGCCAGCAGTTACCTTCCGGCGGTGGGAGGCTACACCTTC.

This clonotype was counted many times. The junction and the germline gene differ at one end; a read error may be behind it. This sequence joins TRBV5-4 and TRBJ2-5; 8 positions agree with TRBD1. This CDR3 contains 14 residues. The germline V gene has CDR1 SGHNT and CDR2 YYREEE (reference sequence). The CDR3 DNA is TGTGCCAACAGCTTCGGACAGGGACAAGAGACCCAGTACTTC. Translated: CANSFGQGQETQYF.

This clonotype was observed at least ten times. The V gene is TRBV6-1, the J gene TRBJ2-5, with a weak D call TRBD1 (5 bases). This CDR3 comprises 15 residues. Deletions cut 4 bases from V and 5 bases from J, with 17 bases between. Germline V gene data show CDR1 as MNHNS and CDR2 as SASEGT. The CDR3 sequence: CASSGSPRTMETQYF. The CDR3, as DNA: TGTGCCAGCAGTGGTAGCCCGAGGACAATGGAGACCCAGTACTTC.

Many counts were recorded for this clonotype. The rearrangement links TRBV6-2 or TRBV6-3 to TRBJ2-5; D is possibly TRBD1 (6 bases). In germline, CDR1 is MNHEY, CDR2 SVGEGT. The CDR3 consists of 16 residues. V was pared by 2 bases and J by 2 bases, with 15 bases between. The CDR3 sequence is CASSYPTGRRQETQYF. The CDR3 DNA follows: TGTGCCAGCAGTTACCCGACAGGTCGCCGACAAGAGACCCAGTACTTC.

This clonotype appeared many times. This chain joins TRBV9 and TRBJ1-2, with 10 bases matching TRBD1. V dropped 3 bases and J dropped 5; count of bases not matched to a gene: 10. Germline CDR1 reads SGDLS; CDR2 reads YYNGEE. This CDR3 comprises 16 residues. CDR3 coding DNA: TGTGCCAGCAGCGCGTACATGACAGGGGGCGCATATGGCTACACCTTC. Amino acid sequence: CASSAYMTGGAYGYTF.

This clonotype was seen once. The V call is TRBV5-1, the J call TRBJ1-1; 10 nucleotides line up with TRBD1. The CDR3 sequence is 18 residues long. Germline V gene lookup returns CDR1 SGHRS and CDR2 YFSETQ. V was pared by 0 bases and J by 1 base, with 9 bases of the junction left unmatched. In DNA form, the CDR3 reads TGCGCCAGCAGCTTGGACCCGCGGGACAGGGGAACGAACACTGAAGCTTTCTTT. This codes for CASSLDPRDRGTNTEAFF.

The rearrangement joins TRBV29-1 to TRBJ2-5; TRBD2 aligns across 9 bases. CDR1 and CDR2 from the germline V gene are SQVTM and ANQGSEA. The V and J ends lost 6 bases and 7 bases, in that order; junction bases with no gene match: 12. This CDR3 comprises 14 residues. The CDR3 sequence is CSVALAGSVGTQYF. For the CDR3, the DNA is TGCAGCGTCGCGCTAGCGGGATCCGTCGGGACCCAGTACTTC.

This chain joins TRBV30 and TRBJ2-3; 11 bases align to TRBD2. This CDR3 spans 15 amino acids. Germline V gives CDR1 GTSNPN, CDR2 SVGIG (reference sequence). V was pared by 2 bases and J by 6 bases, with 7 bases of the junction left unmatched. DNA for the CDR3: TGTGCCTGGAGTTCCCTAGCGGGGGGTGGGGATACGCAGTATTTT. Encoded protein: CAWSSLAGGGDTQYF.

This clonotype has ten or more counts. The J gene is TRBJ2-3, the V gene TRBV19; D possibly corresponds to TRBD2 (7 bases). Trimming took off 9 bases at V and 6 bases at J, with 19 bases between the two ends. Germline V lookup: CDR1 LNHDA, CDR2 SQIVND (reference sequence). The CDR3 is 14 amino acids. CDR3 residues: CASGTRRGGDTQYF. The CDR3 region has the DNA TGTGCCAGCGGGACACGCAGGGGAGGGGATACGCAGTATTTT.